This TCR beta chain comes out of a study of blood T cell repertoires in COVID-19. As for the study in general: Specimens from acute and convalescent COVID-19 originated in the United States, Italy and Spain. Nucleic acid was either cDNA or gDNA, and it came from T cells, B-cell-depleted T cells, or PBMCs.

CDR3 length equals 12 residues. V gave up 8 bases and J gave up 1 base, with 6 bases separating them. CDR1 GTSNPN and CDR2 SVGIG come from the germline V gene (reference sequence). In the original analysis: It was from reference gene primer amplification that nucleated cell counts were estimated. Repertoires were generated with immunoSEQ multiplex PCR, while TCRdb's copy carries only in-frame clones and drops some. Clonal size and the V and J genes are those of that table, whereas D and trimming came from the DNA. The repertoire holds just under 65,000 clones, 80% to 90% seen once, with about 1.2% in the top ten.

This receptor was identified in a man aged 35 to 55 with acute or convalescent COVID-19. The chain links TRBV30 to TRBJ1-6, with D perhaps TRBD1 (6 bases). Input material: peripheral blood. In nucleotides, the CDR3 is TGTGCCCAGGGGTCCTATAATTCACCCCTCCACTTT. Protein product: CAQGSYNSPLHF.